These 23 T cell receptor delta chains share one sample of origin, sequenced in a study of γδ T cells in repeated Plasmodium falciparum infection. TCRdb processed the multiplex PCR reads again with the CATT caller. This table holds 45,000 to 70,000 delta-chain clones, around 1.8% found once. Vgamma9/Vdelta2+ and Vdelta2-negative gammadelta T cells were flow-sorted from PBMC for bulk sequencing. The source material was gamma-delta T cells from blood. These TCRs come from a pool of human donors (malaria-infected and uninfected, not separated).

As to this clone: The TCRdb record carries a much larger clone's protein, which differs from this DNA's translation at residue 7; a read error is the likely cause, and the protein listed here is the DNA translation. This chain uses TRDV3 with TRDJ1; D remains unclear. The J gene was not available in TCRdb and was assigned here by matching the DNA to germline segments. This CDR3 is 18 amino acids long. Germline V gene data show CDR1 as TVYSNPD and CDR2 as GDNSRS (reference sequence). The V end was cut by 0 bases, the J end by 4 bases, with 27 bases between. The CDR3 region is CAFRSPSLRRSQVDKLIF. In DNA form, the CDR3 reads TGTGCCTTTAGGTCCCCCAGTCTCCGGCGGAGTCAAGTCGATAAACTCATCTTT.

This clone was counted many times. This chain uses TRDV1 with TRDJ1, with 11 bases fitting TRDD3. The V segment lost 1 base and the J segment 7 bases; nucleotides outside the gene matches: 20. The CDR3 has 20 residues. Per germline, CDR1 TSWWSYY and CDR2 QGS. In DNA, the CDR3 is TGTGCTCTTGGGGAACAAGACTTCCTAGCCCACTGGGGGATATCGAGTAAACTCATCTTT. Translation gives CALGEQDFLAHWGISSKLIF.

This clone has at least ten counts. Other DNA sequences in the sample encode the same CDR3. The rearrangement joins TRDV1 to TRDJ1; 13 bases fit TRDD3. Trimming took 4 bases from V and 2 from J; bases not matched to a gene: 25. CDR1 and CDR2 (germline): TSWWSYY, QGS. The CDR3 is made up of 23 amino acids. CDR3 loop: CALGGEVPLWYWGIRSMTDKLIF. CDR3 sequence (DNA): TGTGCTCTTGGGGGGGAAGTTCCTTTATGGTACTGGGGGATACGCAGTATGACCGATAAACTCATCTTT.

The table lists this clone with many counts. It is likely a read error: a sequence one base away is far more abundant. The same CDR3 also results from other DNA sequences found in this sample. The chain is built from TRDV1 and TRDJ1, with D perhaps given as TRDD2 or TRDD3 (8 bases each). CDR1 is TSWWSYY, CDR2 QGS, per germline. V lost 5 bases and J 2 bases, leaving 36 bases between the germline ends. The CDR3 length is 22 residues. CDR3 in amino acids: CALGPPSLPMVLGGSTTDKLIF. The CDR3 DNA reads TGTGCTCTTGGGCCACCGAGCCTTCCTATGGTACTGGGGGGGTCCACGACCGATAAACTCATCTTT.

This clone came up a few times. A far larger clone lies a single base away; this is likely a read error. The sample has other DNA sequences that encode this CDR3 too. The chain recombines TRDV1 with TRDJ1; no clear D. V was clipped by 0 bases and J by 4 bases, with 36 bases between them. This CDR3 is 23 amino acids long. CDR1 is TSWWSYY, CDR2 QGS, per germline. In DNA form, the CDR3 reads TGTGCTCTTGGGGAACTAGACAGTAGCTACGGATGGTGGGCGAAACCAGGCTTCGATAAACTCATCTTT. Protein: CALGELDSSYGWWAKPGFDKLIF.

This clone was detected a few times. The protein recorded in TCRdb matches a much larger clone and deviates from this DNA's translation at residue 13, suggesting a read error; the protein here is obtained by translating the DNA. This chain connects TRDV1 to TRDJ1; 13 bases agree with TRDD3. Germline CDR1 and CDR2: TSWWSYY and QGS. The CDR3 runs to 21 residues. Trimming at V came to 6 bases and at J to 0 bases, leaving 19 bases not matched to a gene. The CDR3 sequence: CALGKRSNWGIRRGYTDKLIF. CDR3 nucleotides: TGTGCTCTTGGCAAACGGTCCAACTGGGGGATACGAAGGGGGTACACCGATAAACTCATCTTT.

A word on this clone: The protein given by TCRdb reflects a much larger clone and differs at residue 20 from this DNA's translation, likely from a read error; the protein shown is the DNA's translation. Here the V gene is TRDV1, but the J gene went uncalled; TRDD3 is taken as the D call from the table, unchecked against the DNA. This CDR3 is 21 amino acids long. CDR1 TSWWSYY and CDR2 QGS come from the germline V gene. CDR3 DNA: TGTGCTCTTGGGGAACTAATGGGGTACTGGGGGATACCCTACCTTCCCGATAAACTCACCTTT. This gives the protein CALGELMGYWGIPYLPDKLTF.

Concerning this clone: TCRdb has a much larger clone's protein, which differs at residue 5 from the translation of this DNA, likely because of a read error; what is shown is the protein translated from the DNA. The chain recombines TRDV1 with TRDJ1; 9 positions agree with TRDD3. TCRdb offers no J gene call, so here the DNA was matched to germline to obtain one. The CDR3 has 20 amino acids. V shed 3 bases, J shed 4 bases, and the junction held 21 bases outside the gene matches. Germline CDR1 is TSWWSYY and CDR2 is QGS. CDR3 residues: CALGEHYWGTRREVGDKLIF. CDR3 in DNA: TGTGCTCTTGGGGAGCACTACTGGGGGACGAGGAGGGAAGTTGGCGATAAACTCATCTTT.

A word on this clone: For this DNA, TCRdb reports the protein of a much larger clone, which diverges at residue 19, most likely from a read error; the protein presented here is translated directly from the DNA. The V gene is TRDV1, but the J gene lacks a call; the table's TRDD3 call for D was not verified on the DNA. CDR3 size: 21 residues. The germline V gene encodes CDR1 TSWWSYY and CDR2 QGS. CDR3 in amino acids: CALGLPFLPAGLGDRNRGPIF. CDR3 coding DNA: TGTGCCCTTGGGCTCCCGTTCCTACCGGCAGGTCTGGGGGATCGCAATCGGGGACCCATCTTT.

This clone was counted only a few times. With a far larger clone one base away, a read error is the likely cause. In the same sample, other DNA sequences code for this CDR3. The chain employs TRDV3 and TRDJ1; 12 positions agree with TRDD3. This CDR3 contains 17 residues. CDR1 and CDR2 from the germline V gene are TVYSNPD and GDNSRS (reference sequence). V shed 4 bases and J 10 bases; nucleotides not matched to a gene: 22. CDR3 region: CAYHPPLLWGIRRGLIF. The CDR3 DNA reads TGTGCCTACCACCCCCCTTTGCTCTGGGGGATACGCCGGGGACTCATCTTT.

Comments on this clone: With only one base between it and a far larger clone, this is likely a read error. The identical CDR3 is also encoded by other nucleotide sequences in the sample. The rearrangement joins TRDV1 to TRDJ1; D is uncertain. This CDR3 spans 14 amino acids. Trimming removed 3 bases at V and 10 bases at J, with 18 bases between. From germline, CDR1 is TSWWSYY and CDR2 QGS. The CDR3 region is CALGDPSGGIRLIF. The CDR3 DNA reads TGTGCTCTTGGGGACCCCAGTGGCGGAATTAGACTCATCTTT.

The sample holds many counts of this clone. The J gene is TRDJ1, the V gene TRDV1; the match to TRDD3 covers 11 bases. This CDR3 is built from 22 residues. The germline gives CDR1 TSWWSYY, CDR2 QGS. V trimming: 2 bases; J trimming: 3 bases; junction bases outside the gene matches: 23. The CDR3 nucleotides are TGTGCTCTTGGGGAATCCAGGCCGTACTGGGGGATAAAGTGGGCGTACTCCGATAAACTCATCTTT. Its translation: CALGESRPYWGIKWAYSDKLIF.

Of note for this clone: Translating this DNA gives a protein that differs at residue 16 from the TCRdb one, which belongs to a much larger clone; a read error is likely, and the protein shown is this translation. The rearrangement uses TRDV1 and TRDJ1; maybe TRDD2 (7 bases). No J gene was available from TCRdb, and it was assigned here by a germline match of the DNA. CDR3 length: 23 amino acids. V dropped 1 base and J dropped 0 bases, with 33 bases sitting between them. From germline, CDR1 is TSWWSYY and CDR2 QGS. The DNA of the CDR3 is TGTGCTCTTGGGGAACCGTTTCCTACTACCGGCCTCTGGGGCTGGAGACACACCGATAAACTCATCTTT. The encoded protein is CALGEPFPTTGLWGWRHTDKLIF.

This clone was observed at least ten times. The protein TCRdb gives is from a much larger clone and does not agree with this DNA's translation at residue 9, likely a read error; the protein shown here comes from the DNA. The chain combines TRDV1 with TRDJ1; tentatively, D is TRDD3 (8 bases). The CDR3 runs 20 residues. The V gene's germline CDR1 is TSWWSYY and CDR2 QGS. The V end was cut by 2 bases, the J end by 0 bases, with 25 bases between. The CDR3 nucleotides read TGTGCTCTTGGGGAAATCCTTCCTGAGCACTGGGGGCTCTACACCGATAAACTCATCTTT. As protein: CALGEILPEHWGLYTDKLIF.

The V and J genes are TRDV1 and TRDJ1; the match to TRDD3 covers 13 bases. No J gene was available from TCRdb, and it was assigned here by a germline match of the DNA. Trimming cost V 2 bases and J 2 bases; bases outside gene matches: 14. CDR3 length: 20 amino acids. Germline V gene sequence: CDR1 TSWWSYY, CDR2 QGS. The CDR3 nucleotides read TGTGCTCTTGGGGAAGTACCCGTACTGGGGGATACGCCCGATACCGATAAACTCATCTTT. It encodes CALGEVPVLGDTPDTDKLIF.

A remark on this clone: TCRdb's listed protein matches a much larger clone and diverges from this DNA's translation at residue 17, likely through a read error; the protein shown comes from the DNA. The V gene was identified as TRDV1, while no J gene was called; TRDD3, the table's D call, was not compared with the DNA. The V gene's germline CDR1 is TSWWSYY and CDR2 QGS. This CDR3 contains 19 residues. CDR3 coding DNA: TGTGCTCTTGGGGAGCATTCCCTTTTTTGGGATTGGCGAACCGATAAACCCATCTTT. This gives the protein CALGEHSLFWDWRTDKPIF.

In the case of this clone: TCRdb attributes to this sequence the protein of a much larger clone, which differs from the DNA translation at residue 13; a read error is likely, and the protein displayed is translated from the DNA. This chain joins TRDV1 and TRDJ1; 7 nucleotides align to TRDD3. TCRdb offers no J gene call, so here the DNA was matched to germline to obtain one. After removal of 9 bases from V and 0 bases from J, the junction contained 31 bases not matched to a gene. CDR1 TSWWSYY and CDR2 QGS come from the germline V gene. The CDR3 is 22 amino acids. The CDR3 DNA is TGTGCTCTCTTTCTACGCTCCCTTACTGGGGCCCGAACCCTCGTTCACACCGATAAACTCATCTTT. Translation gives CALFLRSLTGARTLVHTDKLIF.

Turning to this clone: TCRdb's entry gives the protein of a much larger clone, which mismatches this DNA's translation at residue 3, likely from a read error; the protein reported here is translated from the DNA. The CDR3 DNA follows: TGTGCTATTGGGGAACTAGGTAGGGAGACCTACTGGGGGATACTCTCTTTGACAGCACAACTCTTCTTT. Protein sequence: CAIGELGRETYWGILSLTAQLFF. The rearrangement uses TRDV1 and TRDJ2; 12 bases are a match to TRDD3. The CDR3 runs 23 residues. Germline CDR1 and CDR2: TSWWSYY and QGS.

This clone has only a few counts. This DNA's translation and the protein TCRdb lists, from a much larger clone, do not match at residue 19, likely due to a read error; the protein shown is translated from the DNA. J is TRDJ1 and V is TRDV1; 9 bases are shared with TRDD3. The germline CDR1 and CDR2 sequences are TSWWSYY and QGS. This CDR3 has 21 amino acids. The CDR3 coding sequence is TGTGCTCTTGGGGACAAGACAGCATCCCCTCGTACTGGGGGAAACACCGATAAACCCATCTTT. Translating it yields CALGDKTASPRTGGNTDKPIF.

As concerns this clone: A read error likely explains why the TCRdb protein, taken from a much larger clone, differs from this DNA's translation at residue 20; the protein shown is translated from the DNA. V gene TRDV1 combines with J gene TRDJ1, with TRDD3 matching 9 bases. No J gene is reported in TCRdb; it was inferred here by comparing the DNA with germline. CDR1 and CDR2 from the germline V gene are TSWWSYY and QGS. The length of the CDR3 is 23 residues. The CDR3 nucleotides are TGTGCTCTTGGGGAACGAGTTTCCTCAATCCCGCCCTGGGGATACGCGGGCACCGATGAACTCATCTTT. Its protein is CALGERVSSIPPWGYAGTDELIF.

This clone appeared many times. The CDR3: CALVAFLQYWGGRNKLIF. CDR3 bases: TGTGCTCTTGTGGCCTTCCTACAGTACTGGGGAGGCCGGAATAAACTCATCTTT. The rearrangement uses TRDV1 and TRDJ1; 9 nucleotides align to TRDD2. The V segment lost 7 bases and the J segment 6 bases; nucleotides outside the gene matches: 21. This CDR3 region has 18 residues. Germline V gives CDR1 TSWWSYY, CDR2 QGS.

This clone was observed a handful of times. TCRdb's entry gives the protein of a much larger clone, which mismatches this DNA's translation at residue 3, likely from a read error; the protein reported here is translated from the DNA. The chain recombines TRDV1 with TRDJ1; 11 bases map to TRDD3. Germline-derived CDR1 and CDR2 are TSWWSYY and QGS. This CDR3 has 23 amino acids. The CDR3 protein is CAIGELFPTRTLNWGIDTDKLIF. The CDR3 DNA sequence: TGTGCTATTGGGGAACTCTTTCCTACGAGGACCCTAAACTGGGGGATAGACACCGATAAACTCATCTTT.

This clone was detected a few times. This is likely an artifact of a read error, given a far larger clone one base away. Other DNA sequences within the sample encode an identical CDR3. The chain uses TRDV2 and TRDJ1; 7 positions match TRDD3. The J gene, missing from TCRdb, was assigned here through DNA to germline matching. Germline CDR1 is GEAIGNYY and CDR2 is EKD. This CDR3 comprises 14 residues. The CDR3 loop is CACDSLWGPDKLIF. CDR3 coding DNA: TGCGCCTGTGACAGCCTCTGGGGGCCCGATAAACTCATCTTT.